These 13 T cell receptor beta chains share one sample of origin, sequenced in a study of T cell repertoires in cytomegalovirus infection. Their antigen targets remain unknown. TCRdb re-called the reads with MiXCR, one entry per CDR3 protein. The data contain about half a million distinct CDR3 sequences, around 30% of them singletons. The material was cultured PBMCs, obtained from culture after CMV antigen stimulation. The receptors come from a human donor in good health (CMV status not recorded). Some clones in this sample may be carry-over from other donors' samples.

CDR3 nucleotide sequence: TGTGCCAGCAGGAGAGACGGGACAGAGAACACTGAAGCTTTCTTT. Its translation: CASRRDGTENTEAFF. This sequence joins TRBV12-3 or TRBV12-4 and TRBJ1-1, with 7 bases aligning to TRBD1. Trimming cost V 6 bases and J 1 base; bases outside gene matches: 8. This CDR3 region has 15 residues.

This clonotype was seen a handful of times. The chain recombines TRBV15 with TRBJ1-2; D gene unclear. Per germline, CDR1 LNHNV and CDR2 YYDKDF (reference sequence). This CDR3 comprises 13 residues. V gave up 5 bases and J gave up 4 bases, with 11 bases separating them. The CDR3 reads CATSGQRAYGYTF. The CDR3 DNA sequence: TGTGCCACCAGCGGTCAGAGGGCCTATGGCTACACCTTC.

The chain has TRBV7-6 and TRBJ1-5, with D uncertain. CDR1 SGHVS and CDR2 FNYEAQ come from the germline V gene. V gave up 1 base and J gave up 5 bases, with 12 bases separating them. This CDR3 is 15 amino acids long. CDR3 sequence: CASSLVTESYQPQHF. For the CDR3, the DNA is TGTGCCAGCAGCTTAGTAACAGAATCATATCAGCCCCAGCATTTT.

This clonotype was seen a handful of times. The V call is TRBV12-3 or TRBV12-4, the J call TRBJ2-6; D is unclear. The CDR3 consists of 13 residues. The V end lost 2 bases, the J end lost 6 bases, and 5 bases lay between the germline ends. The CDR3 sequence: CASSLYKANVLTF. For the CDR3, the DNA is TGTGCCAGCAGTTTATATAAGGCCAACGTCCTGACTTTC.

This chain connects TRBV4-3 to TRBJ1-2; the D gene is possibly TRBD1 (6 bases). Germline assignment: CDR1 LGHNA and CDR2 YSLEER. This CDR3 comprises 13 residues. V dropped 3 bases and J dropped 6 bases, with 11 bases sitting between them. For the CDR3, the DNA is TGCGCCAGCAGCCAGACAGGAACCCATGGCTACACCTTC. This encodes CASSQTGTHGYTF.

CDR3 residues: CASSYSTLATYEQYF. CDR3 nucleotides: TGTGCCAGCAGTTACTCGACACTAGCGACCTACGAGCAGTACTTC. The chain employs TRBV6-2 or TRBV6-3 and TRBJ2-7; 7 bases fit TRBD2. The germline CDR1 and CDR2 sequences are MNHEY and SVGEGT. The V gene end was trimmed by 0 bases and the J gene end by 2 bases; junction bases not matched to a gene: 4. The CDR3 has 15 residues.

This CDR3 is CSVIKTGLSDTIYF. The CDR3 coding sequence is TGCAGCGTGATCAAGACAGGGCTGTCGGACACCATATATTTT. This chain joins TRBV29-1 and TRBJ1-3; 7 bases map to TRBD1. This CDR3 has 14 amino acids. CDR1 and CDR2 (germline): SQVTM, ANQGSEA. V gave up 6 bases and J gave up 8 bases; unmatched junction bases: 13. The full variable domain, its missing parts supplied by reference TRBV29-1 and TRBJ1-3, is SAVISQKPSRDICQRGTSLTIQCQVDSQVTMMFWYRQQPGQSLTLIATANQGSEATYESGFVIDKFPISRPNLTFSTLTVSNMSPEDSSIYLCSVIKTGLSDTIYFGEGSWLTVV.

This chain uses TRBV7-8 with TRBJ2-3, with D possibly being TRBD2 (5 bases). CDR3 length equals 14 residues. V gave up 7 bases and J gave up 6 bases, with 17 bases separating them. Germline assignment: CDR1 SGHVS and CDR2 FQNEAQ. The CDR3 coding sequence is TGTGCCAGCACCGGAGGTAGCTACGGGGATACGCAGTATTTT. Residues: CASTGGSYGDTQYF.

The DNA for the CDR3 is TGTGCCAGCAGCCCGGAAGCGGGGGCGAACACTGAAGCTTTCTTT. It is translated as CASSPEAGANTEAFF. V and J are TRBV7-9 and TRBJ1-1; a possible D gene is TRBD1 (6 bases). The germline gives CDR1 SEHNR, CDR2 FQNEAQ (reference sequence). The CDR3 consists of 15 residues. V shed 5 bases and J shed 1 base, with 14 bases lying between them.

This clonotype was counted between two and nine times. The chain has TRBV7-9 and TRBJ2-5; D gene unclear. The ends were cut back, 7 bases at V and 5 bases at J, with 11 bases in the middle. The CDR3 consists of 12 residues. CDR1 and CDR2 (germline): SEHNR, FQNEAQ (reference sequence). CDR3 in amino acids: CASTEVGETQYF. In DNA form, the CDR3 reads TGTGCCAGCACCGAGGTCGGTGAGACCCAGTACTTC.

This sequence joins TRBV25-1 and TRBJ2-5; TRBD2 aligns across 7 bases. V lost 4 bases, J lost 4 bases, and 6 bases stayed unmatched. The CDR3 is made up of 14 amino acids. Germline V CDR1 and CDR2: MGHDK, SYGVNS. Here the CDR3 reads CASSAGEGGETQYF. As DNA, the CDR3 is TGTGCCAGCAGTGCCGGGGAGGGAGGAGAGACCCAGTACTTC. Variable domain in full (rest from reference TRBV25-1 and TRBJ2-5): EADIYQTPRYLVIGTGKKITLECSQTMGHDKMYWYQQDPGMELHLIHYSYGVNSTEKGDLSSESTVSRIRTEHFPLTLESARPSHTSQYLCASSAGEGGETQYFGPGTRLLVL.

Only a few counts were recorded for this clonotype. The rearrangement links TRBV7-4 to TRBJ1-5, with no clear D. CDR1 and CDR2 (germline): SGHVT, SQSDAQ. The V end lost 8 bases, the J end lost 2 bases, and 7 bases lay between the germline ends. CDR3 size: 12 residues. CDR3 DNA: TGTGCCAGCTCCGGGGGCAATCAGCCCCAGCATTTT. Its protein is CASSGGNQPQHF.

The sample holds a few counts of this clonotype. V is TRBV28 and J is TRBJ2-7; 7 bases match TRBD2. J was trimmed by 5 bases and V by 7 bases; bases with no gene match: 11. Germline CDR1 MDHEN, CDR2 SYDVKM. The CDR3 length is 14 residues. The CDR3: CASKEAGRRNEQYF. In nucleotides, the CDR3 is TGTGCCAGCAAAGAAGCGGGAAGGAGAAACGAGCAGTACTTC.